The 27 T cell receptor beta chains below were found in one sample sequenced in a study of T cells after yellow fever vaccination. TCRdb re-called the 5' RACE reads with MiXCR, one entry per CDR3 protein. The sample records around 600,000 distinct CDR3 sequences, 9% to 15% being singletons. Sequencing was performed on PBMCs, taken on the day of the yellow fever booster vaccination. These TCRs come from a man between 25 and 39 years old who received the YFV17D yellow fever vaccine.

The chain uses TRBV6-2 or TRBV6-3 and TRBJ1-5; TRBD1 aligns across 8 bases. Trimming took 7 bases from V and 2 from J; bases not matched to a gene: 7. There are 15 residues in the CDR3. The germline gives CDR1 MNHEY, CDR2 SVGEGT. This CDR3 is CASNLRGQGNQPQHF. In nucleotides, the CDR3 is TGTGCCAGCAACCTCCGGGGACAGGGCAATCAGCCCCAGCATTTT.

J is TRBJ2-1 and V is TRBV9; no clear D gene. The CDR3 covers 13 residues. Germline assignment: CDR1 SGDLS and CDR2 YYNGEE. Trimming stripped 4 bases from V and 7 bases from J, with 12 bases between. The DNA of the CDR3 is TGTGCCAGCAGCAGACCTCTAGGTAATGAGCAGTTCTTC. It is translated as CASSRPLGNEQFF.

In its sample, this clonotype was seen a few times. This chain connects TRBV7-3 to TRBJ1-2; D might be TRBD1 (6 bases). CDR3 length equals 14 residues. CDR1 and CDR2 from the germline V gene are SGHTA and FQGTGA. Trimming removed 4 bases at V and 8 bases at J, with 17 bases between. The CDR3 reads CASSSGKGGEGYTF. CDR3 coding DNA: TGTGCCAGCAGCTCGGGCAAGGGGGGAGAAGGCTACACCTTC.

This clonotype appeared many times. The chain combines TRBV11-2 with TRBJ2-7; D is possibly TRBD2 (7 bases). Germline CDR1 reads SGHAT; CDR2 reads FQNNGV. The CDR3 has 16 residues. V gave up 2 bases and J gave up 4 bases, with 18 bases separating them. CDR3 amino acids: CASSLFRGAIGYEQYF. In DNA, the CDR3 is TGTGCCAGCAGCTTATTTCGGGGGGCGATAGGGTACGAGCAGTACTTC.

In its sample, this clonotype was seen a few times. CDR3: CATSDSPGQGDSYEQYF. DNA for the CDR3: TGTGCCACCAGTGATTCACCCGGACAGGGCGACTCCTACGAGCAGTACTTC. This chain links TRBV24-1 with TRBJ2-7, with TRBD1 matching 8 bases. The V segment lost 2 bases and the J segment 0 bases; nucleotides outside the gene matches: 8. The CDR3 covers 17 residues. Germline V gene lookup returns CDR1 KGHDR and CDR2 SFDVKD.

This clonotype has just a few counts. The chain carries TRBV7-2 and TRBJ2-5; D unresolved. CDR3 length: 15 amino acids. Trimming pared 0 bases from V and 1 base from J, leaving 9 bases between. Germline V lookup: CDR1 SGHTA, CDR2 FQGNSA. CDR3 sequence reads: CASSLAQHSQETQYF. Written as DNA, the CDR3 is TGTGCCAGCAGCTTAGCCCAGCATTCCCAAGAGACCCAGTACTTC. The full variable domain, completed using reference TRBV7-2 and TRBJ2-5, is GAGVSQSPSNKVTEKGKDVELRCDPISGHTALYWYRQSLGQGLEFLIYFQGNSAPDKSGLPSDRFSAERTGGSVSTLTIQRTQQEDSAVYLCASSLAQHSQETQYFGPGTRLLVL.

This clonotype showed up many times. V and J are TRBV20-1 and TRBJ2-7; TRBD2 matches at 7 bases. Germline V gives CDR1 DFQATT, CDR2 SNEGSKA (reference sequence). CDR3 size: 14 residues. V dropped 5 bases and J dropped 7; count of bases not matched to a gene: 14. DNA for the CDR3: TGCAGTGCTGACGGAGGGGAGGGCCGTTGGGAGCAGTACTTC. Encoded protein: CSADGGEGRWEQYF.

This clonotype was detected only a few times. V usage is TRBV7-2 and J usage is TRBJ2-7; TRBD2 agrees at 14 bases. Germline CDR1 SGHTA, CDR2 FQGNSA. There are 16 residues in the CDR3. Losses at the gene ends were 0 bases for V and 7 bases for J; bases not matched to a gene: 5. The CDR3 reads CASSLAGLAGAREQYF. In nucleotides, the CDR3 is TGTGCCAGCAGCTTAGCGGGACTAGCGGGAGCAAGGGAGCAGTACTTC.

V usage is TRBV29-1 and J usage is TRBJ2-3, with a possible D match to TRBD2 (5 bases). This CDR3 has 14 amino acids. The V end was cut by 8 bases, the J end by 4 bases, with 19 bases between. Germline-derived CDR1 and CDR2 are SQVTM and ANQGSEA. In DNA, the CDR3 is TGCAGCCTAACCAAAACTAGTAAGGCAGATACGCAGTATTTT. This codes for CSLTKTSKADTQYF.

This clonotype showed up just a few times. The rearrangement links TRBV12-3 or TRBV12-4 to TRBJ2-1; 9 positions agree with TRBD2. The CDR3 consists of 14 residues. After removal of 3 bases from V and 7 bases from J, the junction contained 4 bases not matched to a gene. The CDR3 loop is CASSLGTSFNEQFF. In DNA, the CDR3 is TGTGCCAGCAGTTTGGGGACTAGCTTTAATGAGCAGTTCTTC.

This clonotype turned up a few times. The rearrangement uses TRBV27 and TRBJ2-3; perhaps TRBD1 as D (5 bases). Germline V lookup: CDR1 MNHEY, CDR2 SMNVEV (reference sequence). Trimming removed 6 bases at V and 0 bases at J, with 13 bases between. The CDR3 length is 15 residues. The CDR3 spells CASSFRQSSTDTQYF. CDR3 nucleotide sequence: TGTGCCAGCAGCTTCCGACAGTCTAGCACAGATACGCAGTATTTT.

A few counts support this clonotype. The CDR3 region is CASSSSSWTSGNTIYF. The CDR3 bases are TGTGCCAGCAGCAGTTCCTCCTGGACGTCTGGAAACACCATATATTTT. V and J are TRBV7-8 and TRBJ1-3; D is undetermined. Germline lookup yields CDR1 SGHVS and CDR2 FQNEAQ. V was shortened by 5 bases and J by 1 base, with 15 bases between the two germline ends. The CDR3 has 16 amino acids.

This chain links TRBV7-2 with TRBJ2-7, with 10 bases matching TRBD2. With 3 bases clipped from V and 5 bases from J, the junction kept 7 bases outside the gene matches. The CDR3 sequence is 15 residues long. Germline CDR1 SGHTA, CDR2 FQGNSA. The CDR3: CASSLEAGGSNEQYF. For the CDR3, the DNA is TGTGCCAGCAGCTTGGAAGCGGGAGGGTCAAACGAGCAGTACTTC.

This clonotype was counted at least ten times. In DNA form, the CDR3 reads TGTGCCAGCAGCTCCGGACAGGGAGAGATTAGCACAGATACGCAGTATTTT. It yields the protein CASSSGQGEISTDTQYF. The chain has TRBV7-3 and TRBJ2-3, with 8 bases matching TRBD1. The junction had 9 bases not matched to a gene; V was cut back by 4 bases and J by 0 bases. This CDR3 is built from 17 residues. Germline CDR1 and CDR2: SGHTA and FQGTGA.

This chain joins TRBV6-2 or TRBV6-3 and TRBJ1-1, with no clear D. CDR3 length: 17 amino acids. The ends were cut back, 2 bases at V and 0 bases at J, with 16 bases in the middle. The germline gives CDR1 MNHEY, CDR2 SVGEGT. CDR3 sequence: CASSYVPGSGVNTEAFF. CDR3 DNA sequence: TGTGCCAGCAGTTACGTCCCGGGATCTGGGGTGAACACTGAAGCTTTCTTT.

This clonotype has only a few counts. The chain links TRBV27 to TRBJ2-1; D is perhaps TRBD2 (6 bases). The CDR3 length is 14 residues. Germline V gene lookup returns CDR1 MNHEY and CDR2 SMNVEV (reference sequence). With 8 bases removed from V and 2 bases from J, the gap between germline ends came to 13 bases. CDR3 sequence reads: CASRSGGPYNEQFF. The CDR3 bases are TGTGCCAGCCGTAGCGGAGGGCCCTACAATGAGCAGTTCTTC.

In its sample, this clonotype was seen a few times. The chain joins TRBV10-3 to TRBJ2-7; TRBD2 matches 8 bases. J was trimmed by 4 bases and V by 2 bases; bases with no gene match: 4. Germline-derived CDR1 and CDR2 are ENHRY and SYGVKD. This CDR3 region has 14 residues. DNA of the CDR3: TGTGCCATCAGTGAGACTAGCGGACGTTACGAGCAGTACTTC. Protein product: CAISETSGRYEQYF.

V gene TRBV11-2 combines with J gene TRBJ2-2; D might be TRBD2 (6 bases). The CDR3 runs 16 residues. The ends were cut back, 6 bases at V and 4 bases at J, with 18 bases in the middle. Germline lookup yields CDR1 SGHAT and CDR2 FQNNGV. CDR3 in DNA: TGTGCCAGCAGATCCGGACTATCGGGTCCCACCGGGGAGCTGTTTTTT. Translated: CASRSGLSGPTGELFF.

The chain has TRBV15 and TRBJ2-2, with 9 bases matching TRBD2. Trimming took 5 bases from V and 2 from J; bases not matched to a gene: 12. The CDR3 runs 18 residues. CDR1 is LNHNV, CDR2 YYDKDF, per germline (reference sequence). The CDR3 loop is CATSPRSLAGPNTGELFF. The CDR3 nucleotides read TGTGCCACCAGCCCACGGTCGCTAGCGGGACCCAACACCGGGGAGCTGTTTTTT. Full variable domain (missing parts from reference TRBV15 and TRBJ2-2): DAMVIQNPRYQVTQFGKPVTLSCSQTLNHNVMYWYQQKSSQAPKLLFHYYDKDFNNEADTPDNFQSRRPNTSFCFLDIRSPGLGDTAMYLCATSPRSLAGPNTGELFFGEGSRLTVL.

This rearrangement joins TRBV14 to TRBJ2-7; D is perhaps TRBD1 or TRBD2 (6 bases each). The CDR3 length is 18 residues. Germline assignment: CDR1 SGHDN and CDR2 FVKESK. V was pared by 1 base and J by 5 bases, with 24 bases between. The CDR3 here is CASSQAEGGFILKHEQYF. The CDR3 DNA is TGTGCCAGCAGCCAAGCGGAGGGGGGCTTTATATTGAAACACGAGCAGTACTTC.

This clonotype was found many times. This chain links TRBV7-2 with TRBJ2-3, with D unresolved. Trimming shortened V by 5 bases and J by 4 bases, and 16 bases separated the two germline ends. The germline CDR1 and CDR2 sequences are SGHTA and FQGNSA. This CDR3 has 15 residues. The CDR3 is CASSPKGVSPDTQYF. CDR3 nucleotides: TGTGCCAGCAGCCCCAAAGGAGTTTCCCCAGATACGCAGTATTTT.

The chain combines TRBV12-3 or TRBV12-4 with TRBJ2-7; 9 nucleotides agree with TRBD2. CDR3 length: 14 amino acids. The junction had 2 bases not matched to a gene; V was cut back by 0 bases and J by 5 bases. For the CDR3, the DNA is TGTGCCAGCAGTTTAGCGGGCGGGAGGGACGAGCAGTACTTC. Translation: CASSLAGGRDEQYF.

This clonotype was seen a handful of times. The chain couples TRBV5-1 to TRBJ2-1; TRBD1 agrees at 7 bases. CDR1 SGHRS and CDR2 YFSETQ come from the germline V gene. V lost 3 bases, J lost 5 bases, and 8 bases stayed unmatched. The CDR3 sequence is 15 residues long. CDR3 residues: CASSSLTGTDNEQFF. Here the CDR3 DNA reads TGCGCCAGCAGCTCTCTGACCGGGACAGACAATGAGCAGTTCTTC. Full variable domain (remainder filled in from reference TRBV5-1 and TRBJ2-1): KAGVTQTPRYLIKTRGQQVTLSCSPISGHRSVSWYQQTPGQGLQFLFEYFSETQRNKGNFPGRFSGRQFSNSRSEMNVSTLELGDSALYLCASSSLTGTDNEQFFGPGTRLTVL.

This clonotype appeared a few times. The rearrangement joins TRBV7-7 to TRBJ2-1, with 8 bases aligning to TRBD2. Germline CDR1 and CDR2: SSHAT and FNYEAQ (reference sequence). With 5 bases clipped from V and 8 bases from J, the junction kept 14 bases outside the gene matches. The CDR3 sequence is 16 residues long. Here the CDR3 reads CASSLSISGARDEQFF. CDR3 DNA: TGTGCCAGCAGCCTTAGTATTAGCGGGGCTCGGGATGAGCAGTTCTTC.

This clonotype was seen more than once but under ten times. The rearrangement uses TRBV7-9 and TRBJ1-4, with 8 bases matching TRBD1. Trimming at V came to 5 bases and at J to 8 bases, leaving 10 bases not matched to a gene. Germline-derived CDR1 and CDR2 are SEHNR and FQNEAQ (reference sequence). CDR3 length: 15 residues. The CDR3 is CASSPRDRGNEKLFF. The CDR3 nucleotides are TGTGCCAGCAGCCCCCGCGACAGGGGAAACGAAAAACTGTTTTTT.

This chain connects TRBV10-3 to TRBJ2-3; TRBD1 or TRBD2 may be the D gene (5 bases each). V shed 6 bases and J shed 4 bases, with 11 bases lying between them. Germline V lookup: CDR1 ENHRY, CDR2 SYGVKD. The CDR3 is 13 amino acids. CDR3 region: CAISPMGADTQYF. The DNA of the CDR3 is TGTGCCATCAGCCCGATGGGGGCAGATACGCAGTATTTT.

V usage is TRBV30 and J usage is TRBJ1-5; 7 bases agree with TRBD1. Losses at the gene ends were 5 bases for V and 0 bases for J; bases not matched to a gene: 4. CDR1 GTSNPN and CDR2 SVGIG come from the germline V gene (reference sequence). The CDR3 runs 14 residues. CDR3 in DNA: TGTGCCTGGGGTACAGGGGTTAGCAATCAGCCCCAGCATTTT. Its translation is CAWGTGVSNQPQHF.